These 15 T cell receptor beta chains were sequenced from one sample in a study of T-cell memory formation after mild COVID-19. TCRdb re-derived calls from the 5' RACE reads in MiXCR, one entry per CDR3 protein. The data show a few hundred thousand distinct CDR3 sequences, around 15% seen once. The sequencing sample was made of PBMCs or a T cell subset sorted from them (not recorded which). The source is a man aged 18 to 29 who had mild COVID-19 (a few samples of this study predate the infection). Cell type and time point are not known.

This chain connects TRBV7-9 to TRBJ2-7; possible D gene TRBD1, 6 bases. Trimming stripped 5 bases from V and 11 bases from J, with 16 bases between. The CDR3 has 12 amino acids. The germline CDR1 and CDR2 sequences are SEHNR and FQNEAQ (reference sequence). The CDR3 DNA sequence: TGTGCCAGCAGCCGAGACCAGGGGAGTGAGTACGTC. Translation: CASSRDQGSEYV.

The chain employs TRBV18 and TRBJ2-1; tentative D call: TRBD2 (5 bases). Trimming pared 4 bases from V and 5 bases from J, leaving 18 bases between. Germline V gene data show CDR1 as KGHSH and CDR2 as LQKENI. The CDR3 extends over 16 amino acids. The CDR3 DNA sequence: TGTGCCAGCTCACAGCAGGTTCGGGGAAAAAACAATGAGCAGTTCTTC. Translation gives CASSQQVRGKNNEQFF.

The chain joins TRBV24-1 to TRBJ1-5; 7 bases agree with TRBD1. This CDR3 region has 16 residues. V lost 3 bases, J lost 3 bases, and 7 bases stayed unmatched. The germline gives CDR1 KGHDR, CDR2 SFDVKD. CDR3 residues: CATSDPTRGPNQPQHF. The DNA of the CDR3 is TGTGCCACCAGTGATCCGACAAGGGGGCCCAATCAGCCCCAGCATTTT.

This clonotype was seen a handful of times. This chain links TRBV4-1 with TRBJ1-2, with TRBD1 identical over 7 bases. The CDR3 is 16 amino acids. Germline V gives CDR1 MGHRA, CDR2 YSYEKL. Losses at the gene ends were 0 bases for V and 7 bases for J; bases not matched to a gene: 11. The DNA of the CDR3 is TGCGCCAGCAGCCAAGAAGGGGGAGGGGGCGAAACTGGCTACACCTTC. As protein: CASSQEGGGGETGYTF.

This chain uses TRBV29-1 with TRBJ1-5, with D possibly TRBD1 on 6 matching bases. CDR3 length equals 12 residues. The V end lost 7 bases, the J end lost 6 bases, and 13 bases lay between the germline ends. CDR1 and CDR2 from the germline V gene are SQVTM and ANQGSEA. CDR3 protein: CSATGSGQPQHF. The CDR3 coding sequence is TGCAGCGCGACAGGCTCGGGTCAGCCCCAGCATTTT.

The rearrangement uses TRBV5-1 and TRBJ1-2; the D is unclear. This CDR3 spans 13 amino acids. Trimming stripped 6 bases from V and 4 bases from J, with 13 bases between. CDR1 and CDR2 from the germline V gene are SGHRS and YFSETQ. The CDR3 DNA is TGCGCCAGCACGTTCGATCATGGCTATGGCTACACCTTC. Translation gives CASTFDHGYGYTF.

CDR3 DNA sequence: TGTGCCAGCAGTTACTCGAAGGGGCCCTCTGGAAACACCATATATTTT. As protein: CASSYSKGPSGNTIYF. The chain carries TRBV6-5 and TRBJ1-3, with D possibly being TRBD1 (5 bases). Trimming pared 0 bases from V and 0 bases from J, leaving 9 bases between. The CDR3 is 16 residues long. CDR1 MNHEY and CDR2 SVGAGI come from the germline V gene.

The V call is TRBV3-1, the J call TRBJ2-3; D is unresolved. The CDR3 loop spans 14 amino acids. V was cut by 1 base and J by 2 bases, with 7 bases left in between. CDR1 LGHDT and CDR2 YNNKEL come from the germline V gene (reference sequence). CDR3 loop: CASSQGRTTDTQYF. CDR3 in DNA: TGTGCCAGCAGCCAAGGTCGGACCACAGATACGCAGTATTTT.

The chain joins TRBV12-3 or TRBV12-4 to TRBJ2-1, with 13 bases lining up with TRBD2. Trimming cost V 5 bases and J 9 bases; bases outside gene matches: 10. CDR3 length: 16 residues. CDR3 residues: CASSPGLAGAQGEQFF. The CDR3 DNA sequence: TGTGCCAGCAGTCCAGGACTAGCGGGGGCCCAGGGTGAGCAGTTCTTC.

The chain couples TRBV9 to TRBJ2-1; possible D gene TRBD1, 6 bases. This CDR3 comprises 15 residues. Trimming cost V 2 bases and J 2 bases, with 11 bases left between them. In germline, CDR1 is SGDLS, CDR2 YYNGEE. The CDR3 loop is CASSVQGIPYNEQFF. The CDR3 coding sequence is TGTGCCAGCAGCGTCCAGGGGATCCCCTACAATGAGCAGTTCTTC.

The V gene is TRBV7-8, the J gene TRBJ1-2; D possibly corresponds to TRBD1 (5 bases). This CDR3 has 16 amino acids. Between the trimmed V and J ends, which lost 5 bases and 0 bases, there was a span of 16 bases. Germline V CDR1 and CDR2: SGHVS, FQNEAQ. CDR3 coding DNA: TGTGCCAGCAGCCCCGGGACGGTCACAACTAACTATGGCTACACCTTC. Translation: CASSPGTVTTNYGYTF.

This clonotype has just one count. The chain couples TRBV18 to TRBJ1-2; D is perhaps TRBD1 (5 bases). The length of the CDR3 is 14 residues. Trimming removed 6 bases at V and 0 bases at J, with 11 bases between. From germline, CDR1 is KGHSH and CDR2 LQKENI. CDR3 DNA: TGTGCCAGCTCTCCTTCAGGGCCTAACTATGGCTACACCTTC. Residues: CASSPSGPNYGYTF. The full variable domain, with the rest looked up from reference TRBV18 and TRBJ1-2, is NAGVMQNPRHLVRRRGQEARLRCSPMKGHSHVYWYRQLPEEGLKFMVYLQKENIIDESGMPKERFSAEFPKEGPSILRIQQVVRGDSAAYFCASSPSGPNYGYTFGSGTRLTVV.

The chain couples TRBV5-5 to TRBJ2-1, with D unclear. The V end was cut by 2 bases, the J end by 0 bases, with 15 bases between. The CDR3 contains 17 residues. Germline V gives CDR1 SGHKS, CDR2 YYEKEE (reference sequence). The CDR3 here is CASSFLLLESSYNEQFF. The CDR3, as DNA: TGTGCCAGCAGCTTCCTGCTCCTGGAAAGCTCCTACAATGAGCAGTTCTTC.

V and J are TRBV19 and TRBJ1-5, with TRBD1 matching 8 bases. Per the germline V gene, CDR1 is LNHDA and CDR2 is SQIVND (reference sequence). The junction had 13 bases not matched to a gene; V was cut back by 5 bases and J by 7 bases. The CDR3 is 16 amino acids. The CDR3 region has the DNA TGTGCCAGTAGTGGGCCGGGACAGGCCCCACGGCAGCCCCAGCATTTT. This encodes CASSGPGQAPRQPQHF.

The chain uses TRBV9 and TRBJ2-4; D may be TRBD1 (6 bases). V lost 0 bases to trimming and J lost 0 bases, with 22 bases between them. The CDR3 is 20 residues long. The germline V gene has CDR1 SGDLS and CDR2 YYNGEE. The CDR3 reads CASSVAVSTGRELAKNIQYF. CDR3 in DNA: TGTGCCAGCAGCGTAGCTGTCTCCACAGGGCGCGAGCTAGCCAAAAACATTCAGTACTTC.